Shown below are 9 T cell receptor beta chains from a single sample sequenced in a study of OX40 agonist ivuxolimab in advanced cancers. Data came from immunoSEQ multiplex PCR; TCRdb stores just in-frame clones and leaves some out. The sample holds tens of thousands of clones, over 70% seen once. The material was CD4+ or CD8+ T cells sorted from blood, obtained in a trial of the OX40 agonist ivuxolimab. The receptors here all came from an adult with an advanced solid tumor such as melanoma, head and neck, liver or kidney cancer.

This rearrangement joins TRBV2 to TRBJ2-1; D gene uncertain. Per germline, CDR1 SNHLY and CDR2 FYNNEI. Trimming removed 4 bases from V and 4 bases from J, with 2 bases in between. The CDR3 runs to 11 residues. DNA of the CDR3: TGTGCCAGCAGTGGGTACAATGAGCAGTTCTTC. Translation: CASSGYNEQFF.

This chain joins TRBV27 and TRBJ2-3; D not resolved. This CDR3 region has 13 residues. V lost 3 bases and J lost 1, with 5 bases in between. Germline V gene data show CDR1 as MNHEY and CDR2 as SMNVEV (reference sequence). CDR3 amino acids: CASSFLGTDTQYF. CDR3 DNA sequence: TGTGCCAGCAGTTTTTTGGGCACAGATACGCAGTATTTT.

The chain carries TRBV28 and TRBJ2-2, with 10 bases identical to TRBD1. This CDR3 is built from 17 residues. Trimming at V came to 4 bases and at J to 4 bases, leaving 9 bases not matched to a gene. The germline V gene encodes CDR1 MDHEN and CDR2 SYDVKM. This CDR3 is CASSSPGQGIATGELFF. CDR3 in DNA: TGTGCCAGCAGTTCCCCGGGACAGGGGATTGCCACCGGGGAGCTGTTTTTT.

The rearrangement uses TRBV7-8 and TRBJ1-5, with D possibly TRBD1 on 6 matching bases. The V gene's germline CDR1 is SGHVS and CDR2 FQNEAQ. V was clipped by 1 base and J by 4 bases, with 14 bases between them. The CDR3 spans 16 residues. CDR3 nucleotides: TGTGCCAGCAGCTTAGTGGCCCGACAGGCTAATCAGCCCCAGCATTTT. This encodes CASSLVARQANQPQHF.

The chain uses TRBV18 and TRBJ1-1; no clear D gene. Trimming pared 3 bases from V and 8 bases from J, leaving 16 bases between. The CDR3 runs 14 residues. The germline V gene encodes CDR1 KGHSH and CDR2 LQKENI. The CDR3 region has the DNA TGTGCCAGCTCACCCCTAGGCAACGACCCCGAAGCTTTCTTT. It codes for CASSPLGNDPEAFF.

V and J are TRBV2 and TRBJ2-7; D may be TRBD2 (6 bases). Trimming took 6 bases from V and 6 from J, leaving 9 bases between them. CDR1 and CDR2 from the germline V gene are SNHLY and FYNNEI. This CDR3 is built from 11 residues. The CDR3 DNA reads as TGTGCCAGCAGGGAGGGGAGCGAGCAGTACTTC. Translation gives CASREGSEQYF.

J is TRBJ1-4 and V is TRBV19; tentative D call: TRBD1 (6 bases). The CDR3 is 15 amino acids. The germline V gene has CDR1 LNHDA and CDR2 SQIVND (reference sequence). V gave up 2 bases and J gave up 2 bases, with 9 bases separating them. CDR3 coding DNA: TGTGCCAGTAGTATAAGAACAGGGACTAATGAAAAACTGTTTTTT. It codes for CASSIRTGTNEKLFF.

The J gene is TRBJ2-3, the V gene TRBV19; possibly TRBD2 for D (5 bases). The CDR3 runs 13 residues. Germline V gene lookup returns CDR1 LNHDA and CDR2 SQIVND (reference sequence). Trimming removed 4 bases at V and 6 bases at J, with 11 bases between. Here the CDR3 DNA reads TGTGCCAGTAGTAATAGGGAGCATGATACGCAGTATTTT. It yields the protein CASSNREHDTQYF.

This clone showed up just once. The gene calls are TRBV6-1 and TRBJ1-2; 9 positions agree with TRBD1. The V and J ends lost 1 base and 7 bases, in that order; junction bases with no gene match: 4. Looked up from germline, CDR1 is MNHNS and CDR2 is SASEGT. The CDR3 has 14 residues. The CDR3 DNA reads TGTGCCAGCAGTGAAGTATGGACAGGGGCTGGCTACACCTTC. Translating gives CASSEVWTGAGYTF.